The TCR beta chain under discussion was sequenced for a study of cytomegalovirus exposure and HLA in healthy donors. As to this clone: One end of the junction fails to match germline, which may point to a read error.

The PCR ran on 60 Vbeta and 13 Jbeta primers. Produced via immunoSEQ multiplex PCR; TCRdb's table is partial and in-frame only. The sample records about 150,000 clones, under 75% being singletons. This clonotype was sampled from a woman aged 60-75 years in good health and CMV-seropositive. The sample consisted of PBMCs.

The CDR3 loop reads CASSLAETSTDTQYF. In DNA, the CDR3 is TGTGCCAGCAGCCTAGCGGAGACTAGCACAGATACGCAGTATTTT. The chain couples TRBV7-9 to TRBJ2-3, with 7 bases aligning to TRBD2. The CDR3 has 15 residues. In germline, CDR1 is SEHNR, CDR2 FQNEAQ (reference sequence).